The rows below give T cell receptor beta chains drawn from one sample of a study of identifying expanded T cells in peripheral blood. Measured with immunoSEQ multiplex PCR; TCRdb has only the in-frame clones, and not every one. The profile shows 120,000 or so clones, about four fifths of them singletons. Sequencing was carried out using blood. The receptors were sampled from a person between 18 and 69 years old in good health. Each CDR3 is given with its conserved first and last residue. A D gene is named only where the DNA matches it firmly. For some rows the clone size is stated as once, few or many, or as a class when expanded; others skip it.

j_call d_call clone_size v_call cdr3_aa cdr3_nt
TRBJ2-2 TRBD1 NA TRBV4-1 CASSQARDSSNTGELFF TGCGCCAGCAGCCAAGCCCGGGACAGTTCGAACACCGGGGAGCTGTTTTTT
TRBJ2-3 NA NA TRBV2 CASSSNTDTQYF TGTGCCAGCTCCTCAAACACAGATACGCAGTATTTT
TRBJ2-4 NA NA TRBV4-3 CASSQELAGRNIQYF TGCGCCAGCAGCCAAGAGTTGGCCGGGCGAAACATTCAGTACTTC
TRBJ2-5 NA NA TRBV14 CASSQMYTQYF TGTGCCAGCAGCCAGATGTACACCCAGTACTTC
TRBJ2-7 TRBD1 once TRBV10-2 CASFDRGRDEQYF TGCGCCAGCTTCGACAGGGGGCGCGACGAGCAGTACTTC
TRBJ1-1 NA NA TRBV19 CASSRVADTEAFF TGTGCCAGTAGTAGGGTAGCGGACACTGAAGCTTTCTTT
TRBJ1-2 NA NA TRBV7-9 CASRKTDNYGYTF TGTGCCAGCAGGAAGACAGACAACTATGGCTACACCTTC
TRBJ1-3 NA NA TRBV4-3 CASSQAHGATGNTIYF TGCGCCAGCAGCCAAGCTCACGGGGCCACTGGAAACACCATATATTTT
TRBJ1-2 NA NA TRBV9 CASSVDAQPSYTF TGTGCCAGCAGCGTAGACGCACAGCCCTCCTACACCTTC
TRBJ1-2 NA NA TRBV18 CASSPNKGVVGAGGYTF TGTGCCAGCTCACCCAACAAAGGGGTAGTTGGGGCCGGTGGCTACACCTTC
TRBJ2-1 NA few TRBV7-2 CASSPSSYNEQFF TGTGCCAGCAGCCCTAGCTCCTACAATGAGCAGTTCTTC
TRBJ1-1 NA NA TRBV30 CAWREPSRRVGEAFF TGTGCCTGGAGGGAGCCCTCTCGGCGGGTAGGTGAAGCTTTCTTT
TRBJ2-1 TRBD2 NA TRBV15 CATSPLAGAPHNEQFF TGTGCCACCAGCCCATTAGCGGGGGCGCCTCACAATGAGCAGTTCTTC
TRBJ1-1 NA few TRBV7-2 CATRDGLNTEAFF TGTGCCACAAGGGACGGCTTGAACACTGAAGCTTTCTTT
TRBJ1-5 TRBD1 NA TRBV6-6 CASSNRGGSTNQPQHF TGTGCCAGCAGTAACAGGGGTGGGTCAACCAATCAGCCCCAGCATTTT
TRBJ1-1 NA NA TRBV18 CASSRVLNTEAFF TGTGCCAGCTCCAGGGTCCTGAACACTGAAGCTTTCTTT
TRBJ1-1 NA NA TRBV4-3 CASSQCTPCGTEAFF TGCGCCAGCAGCCAATGCACTCCTTGTGGAACTGAAGCTTTCTTT
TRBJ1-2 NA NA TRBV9 CASSESPNYGYTF TGTGCCAGCAGCGAGTCGCCTAACTATGGCTACACCTTC
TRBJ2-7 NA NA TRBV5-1 CASSLFGGGGREEQYF TGCGCCAGCAGCTTGTTTGGCGGCGGTGGTCGGGAAGAGCAGTACTTC
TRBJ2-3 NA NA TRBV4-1 CASSQGRPTGPRTDTQYF TGCGCCAGCAGCCAAGGACGCCCGACAGGACCCCGCACAGATACGCAGTATTTT
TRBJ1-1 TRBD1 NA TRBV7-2 CASSTQGDTEAFF TGTGCCAGCAGCACTCAGGGGGATACTGAAGCTTTCTTT
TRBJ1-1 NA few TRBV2 CASRAGSMNTEAFF TGTGCCAGCAGAGCCGGGAGTATGAACACTGAAGCTTTCTTT
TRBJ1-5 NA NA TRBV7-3 CASSQGGGQPQHF TGTGCCAGCAGCCAGGGAGGCGGTCAGCCCCAGCATTTT
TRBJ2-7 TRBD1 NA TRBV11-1 CASSLAAGTGAEQYF TGTGCCAGCAGCTTAGCAGCCGGGACAGGGGCCGAGCAGTACTTC
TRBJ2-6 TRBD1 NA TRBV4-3 CASSRDRRNSGANVLTF TGCGCCAGCAGCCGGGACAGGAGAAACTCTGGGGCCAACGTCCTGACTTTC
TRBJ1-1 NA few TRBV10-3 CAIGSPMNTEAFF TGTGCCATCGGGTCTCCAATGAACACTGAAGCTTTCTTT
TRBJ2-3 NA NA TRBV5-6 CASSPTGSTDTQYF TGTGCCAGCAGCCCTACGGGGAGCACAGATACGCAGTATTTT
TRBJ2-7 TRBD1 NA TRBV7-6 CASSLAPRQGSEQYF TGTGCCAGCAGCTTAGCCCCAAGACAGGGGAGCGAGCAGTACTTC
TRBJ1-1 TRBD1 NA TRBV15 CATGDRESRAFF TGTGCCACCGGGGACAGGGAGTCTAGAGCTTTCTTT
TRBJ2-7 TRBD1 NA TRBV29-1 CSVEDGSGQGYEQYF TGCAGCGTTGAAGACGGATCGGGACAGGGGTACGAGCAGTACTTC
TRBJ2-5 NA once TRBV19 CASMGTTMGGAGETQYF TGTGCCAGTATGGGAACTACCATGGGGGGCGCAGGAGAGACCCAGTACTTC
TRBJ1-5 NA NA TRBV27 CASSPALLSNQPQHF TGTGCCAGCAGTCCTGCCCTCCTTAGCAATCAGCCCCAGCATTTT
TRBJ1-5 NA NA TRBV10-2 CASSGQFNQPQHF TGCGCCAGCAGCGGACAGTTCAATCAGCCCCAGCATTTT
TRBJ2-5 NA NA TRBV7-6 CASSLGSPGAETQYF TGTGCCAGCAGCTTAGGCTCCCCCGGGGCAGAGACCCAGTACTTC
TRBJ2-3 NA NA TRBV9 CASSPTGSTDTQYF TGTGCCAGCAGCCCTACAGGGAGCACAGATACGCAGTATTTT
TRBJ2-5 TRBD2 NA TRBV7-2 CASSLGASGGQETQYF TGTGCCAGCAGCTTAGGGGCTAGCGGGGGACAAGAGACCCAGTACTTC
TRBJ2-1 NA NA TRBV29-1 CSVVQEKKNSYNEQFF TGCAGCGTTGTTCAGGAGAAGAAAAATTCCTACAATGAGCAGTTCTTC
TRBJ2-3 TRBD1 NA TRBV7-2 CASGYPPGTGLFADTQYF TGTGCCAGCGGCTACCCCCCCGGGACAGGGTTGTTCGCAGATACGCAGTATTTT
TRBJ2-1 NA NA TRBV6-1 CASSEGNEQFF TGTGCCAGCAGTGAAGGCAATGAGCAGTTCTTC
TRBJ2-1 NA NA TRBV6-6 CASSKDIGGRNEQFF TGTGCCAGCAGTAAAGACATAGGGGGGAGGAATGAGCAGTTCTTC
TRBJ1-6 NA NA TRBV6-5 CASSTQGARDSPLHF TGTGCCAGCAGTACACAGGGAGCTAGGGATTCACCCCTCCACTTT
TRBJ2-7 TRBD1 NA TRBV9 CASSVASDRGDEQYF TGTGCCAGCAGCGTAGCTTCCGACAGGGGGGACGAGCAGTACTTC
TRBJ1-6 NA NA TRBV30 CAWRSRDGTWRRSPLHF TGTGCCTGGAGATCAAGAGACGGGACATGGAGAAGGTCACCCCTCCACTTT
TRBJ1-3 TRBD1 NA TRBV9 CASSEGPTGDRPEESLPTIYF TGTGCCAGCAGCGAGGGACCCACAGGGGACCGCCCTGAAGAGTCGTTACCCACCATATATTTT
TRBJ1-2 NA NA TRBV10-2 CASSEGYRYTF TGCGCCAGCAGTGAGGGTTATCGCTACACCTTC
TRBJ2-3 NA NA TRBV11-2 CASSLELAARATDTQYF TGTGCCAGCAGCTTAGAATTAGCAGCGCGTGCCACAGATACGCAGTATTTT
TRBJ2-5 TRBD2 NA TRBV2 CASSPRTSGGLQTQYF TGTGCCAGCAGCCCCAGGACTAGCGGGGGGTTACAGACCCAGTACTTC
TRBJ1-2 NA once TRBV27 CASTSLGGEDLYGYTF TGTGCCAGCACTTCCCTGGGCGGGGAAGACCTCTATGGCTACACCTTC
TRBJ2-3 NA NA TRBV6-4 CASSVGGPGDTQYF TGTGCCAGCAGTGTTGGAGGGCCAGGGGATACGCAGTATTTT
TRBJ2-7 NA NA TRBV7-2 CASSLADEQYF TGTGCCAGCAGCTTAGCGGACGAGCAGTACTTC
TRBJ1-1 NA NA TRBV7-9 CASTEAKGGNTEAFF TGTGCCAGCACTGAGGCGAAAGGGGGGAACACTGAAGCTTTCTTT
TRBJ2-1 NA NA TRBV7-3 CASSFDGRAEQFF TGTGCCAGCAGCTTCGACGGACGAGCTGAGCAGTTCTTC